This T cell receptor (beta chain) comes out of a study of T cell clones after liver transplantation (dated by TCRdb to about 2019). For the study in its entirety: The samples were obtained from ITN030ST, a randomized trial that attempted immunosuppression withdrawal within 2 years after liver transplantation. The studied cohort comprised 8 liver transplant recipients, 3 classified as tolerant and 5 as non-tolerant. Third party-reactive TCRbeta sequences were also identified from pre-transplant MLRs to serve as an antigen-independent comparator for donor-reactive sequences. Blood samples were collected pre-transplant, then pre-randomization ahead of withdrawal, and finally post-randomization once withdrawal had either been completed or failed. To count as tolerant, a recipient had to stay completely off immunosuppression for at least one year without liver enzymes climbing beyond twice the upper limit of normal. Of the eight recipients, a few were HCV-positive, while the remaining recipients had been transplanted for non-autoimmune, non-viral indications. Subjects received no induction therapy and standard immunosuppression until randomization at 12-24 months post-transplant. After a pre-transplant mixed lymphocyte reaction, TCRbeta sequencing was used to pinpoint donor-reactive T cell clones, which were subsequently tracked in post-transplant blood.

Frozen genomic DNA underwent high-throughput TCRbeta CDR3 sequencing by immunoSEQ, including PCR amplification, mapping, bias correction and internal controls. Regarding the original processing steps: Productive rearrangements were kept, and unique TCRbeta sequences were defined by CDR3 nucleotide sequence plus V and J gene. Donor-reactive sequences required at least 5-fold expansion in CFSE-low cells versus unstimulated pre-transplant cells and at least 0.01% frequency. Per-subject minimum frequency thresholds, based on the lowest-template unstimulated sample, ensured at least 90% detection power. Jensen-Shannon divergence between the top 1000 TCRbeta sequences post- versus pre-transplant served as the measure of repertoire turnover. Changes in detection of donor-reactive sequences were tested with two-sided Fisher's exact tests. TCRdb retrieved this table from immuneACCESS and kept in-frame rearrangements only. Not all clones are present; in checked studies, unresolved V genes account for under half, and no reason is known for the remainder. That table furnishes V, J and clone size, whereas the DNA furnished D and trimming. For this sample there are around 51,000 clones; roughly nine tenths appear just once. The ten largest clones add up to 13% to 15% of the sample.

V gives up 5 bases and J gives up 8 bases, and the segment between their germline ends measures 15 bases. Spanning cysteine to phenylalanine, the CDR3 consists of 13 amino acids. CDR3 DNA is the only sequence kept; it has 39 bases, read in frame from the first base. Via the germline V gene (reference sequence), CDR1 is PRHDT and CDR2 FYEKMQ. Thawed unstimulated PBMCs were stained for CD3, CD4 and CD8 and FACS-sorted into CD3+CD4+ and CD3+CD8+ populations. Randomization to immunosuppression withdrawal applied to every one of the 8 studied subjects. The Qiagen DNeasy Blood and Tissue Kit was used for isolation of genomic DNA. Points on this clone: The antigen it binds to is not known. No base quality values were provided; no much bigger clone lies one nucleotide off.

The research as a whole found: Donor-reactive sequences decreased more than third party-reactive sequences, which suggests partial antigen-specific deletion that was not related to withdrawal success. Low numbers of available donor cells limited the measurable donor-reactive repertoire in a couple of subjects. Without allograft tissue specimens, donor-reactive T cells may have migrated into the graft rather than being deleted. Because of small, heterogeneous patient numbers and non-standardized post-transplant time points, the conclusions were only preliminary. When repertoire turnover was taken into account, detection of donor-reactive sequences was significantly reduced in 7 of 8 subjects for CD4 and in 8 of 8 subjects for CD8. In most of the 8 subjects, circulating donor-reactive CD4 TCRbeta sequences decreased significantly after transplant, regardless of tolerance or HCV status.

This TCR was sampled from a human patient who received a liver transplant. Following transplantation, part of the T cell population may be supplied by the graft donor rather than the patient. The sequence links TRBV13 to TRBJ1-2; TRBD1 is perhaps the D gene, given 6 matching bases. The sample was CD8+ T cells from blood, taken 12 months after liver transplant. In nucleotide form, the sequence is TGTGCCAGCAGCCGAGGGGGGGCAGGAGGCTACACCTTC. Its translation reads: CASSRGGAGGYTF.